This T cell receptor beta chain was sequenced for a study of cytomegalovirus exposure and HLA in healthy donors. General observations from the study: Later analysis demonstrated an association between a missense DCLRE1C variant and TCR beta V- and J-gene trimming.

Primers included in the PCR were 60 Vbeta and 13 Jbeta primers. Using immunoSEQ multiplex PCR, the repertoire was profiled, and TCRdb retains in-frame clones only, with some absent. The sample records tens of thousands of clones, 72% being singletons. About this clone: As yet, its antigen is unknown.

Sequencing was performed on PBMCs. The receptor comes from a woman in her 50s in good health and CMV-seronegative.

The CDR3 DNA sequence: TGCGCCAGCAGCTTGGCCTCGGTCGGACACCCTTACGAGCAGTACTTC. It specifies CASSLASVGHPYEQYF. The rearrangement joins TRBV5-1 to TRBJ2-7, with D possibly matching TRBD1 (5 bases). The length of the CDR3 is 16 residues. V lost 0 bases to trimming and J lost 4 bases, with 17 bases between them. Germline V gene lookup returns CDR1 SGHRS and CDR2 YFSETQ. Based on the CDR3 plus reference TRBV5-1 and TRBJ2-7, the full variable domain is KAGVTQTPRYLIKTRGQQVTLSCSPISGHRSVSWYQQTPGQGLQFLFEYFSETQRNKGNFPGRFSGRQFSNSRSEMNVSTLELGDSALYLCASSLASVGHPYEQYFGPGTRLTVT.